This paragraph covers one TCR beta chain sequence. Repertoires were generated with immunoSEQ multiplex PCR, while TCRdb's copy carries only in-frame clones and drops some. The sample gives a few hundred thousand clones, roughly four fifths of which show up once; approximately 4.7% is in the top ten. The record originates from a study of blood T cell repertoires in COVID-19. Germline CDR1 reads SEHNR; CDR2 reads FQNEAQ (reference sequence). This CDR3 spans 13 amino acids. Trimming removed 9 bases from V and 4 bases from J, with 15 bases in between. The V and J genes are TRBV7-9 and TRBJ2-5, with D maybe TRBD2 (7 bases). Sequencing was carried out using PBMCs or T cells enriched from blood (not recorded which). The source is a woman aged 45-60 years who had recovered from COVID-19. The CDR3 loop is CASEGGSRETQYF. DNA of the CDR3: TGTGCCAGTGAGGGGGGGTCTCGAGAGACCCAGTACTTC.